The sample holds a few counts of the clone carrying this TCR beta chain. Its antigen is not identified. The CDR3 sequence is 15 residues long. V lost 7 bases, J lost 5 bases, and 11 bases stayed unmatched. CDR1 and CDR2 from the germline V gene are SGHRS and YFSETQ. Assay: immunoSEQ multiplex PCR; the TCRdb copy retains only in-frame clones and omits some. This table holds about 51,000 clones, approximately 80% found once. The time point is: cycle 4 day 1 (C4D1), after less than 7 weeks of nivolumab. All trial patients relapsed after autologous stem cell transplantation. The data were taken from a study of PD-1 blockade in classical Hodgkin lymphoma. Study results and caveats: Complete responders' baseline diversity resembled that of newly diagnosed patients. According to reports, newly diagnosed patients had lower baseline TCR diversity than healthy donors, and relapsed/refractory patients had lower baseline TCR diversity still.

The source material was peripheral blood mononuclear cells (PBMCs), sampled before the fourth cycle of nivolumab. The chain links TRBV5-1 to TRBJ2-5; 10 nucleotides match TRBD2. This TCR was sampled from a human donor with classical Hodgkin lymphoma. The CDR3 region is CASSSGLAGVETQYF. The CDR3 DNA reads TGCGCCAGCTCATCGGGGCTAGCGGGAGTGGAGACCCAGTACTTC.